These 8 T cell receptor beta chains were all obtained from the same sample, sequenced in a study of PD-1 blockade in mismatch repair-deficient tumors. Specified time point: roughly 10-day in vitro stimulation with candidate neoantigen peptide 6. What these receptors recognize is not known. Measured with immunoSEQ multiplex PCR; TCRdb has only the in-frame clones, and not every one. The table includes about 14,000 clones, about 88% detected once. This material consisted of cells cultured in vitro, taken from a patient treated with pembrolizumab. These receptors were collected from an adult with mismatch repair-deficient cancer.

The count of this clone is one. The V gene is TRBV19, the J gene TRBJ2-7; D may be TRBD1 (8 bases). This CDR3 region has 19 residues. V dropped 5 bases and J dropped 5 bases, with 31 bases sitting between them. Germline-derived CDR1 and CDR2 are LNHDA and SQIVND (reference sequence). The CDR3 region is CASSPSGTGLSDGADEQYF. The CDR3 DNA reads as TGTGCCAGTAGTCCCAGCGGGACAGGCCTTTCGGACGGGGCGGACGAGCAGTACTTC.

This chain joins TRBV28 and TRBJ1-5; no clear D gene. Germline V gives CDR1 MDHEN, CDR2 SYDVKM. CDR3 length: 13 residues. The germline V and J ends were trimmed by 4 bases and 8 bases, with 12 bases remaining between them. The chain's CDR3 is CASSSYPAKPQHF. As DNA, the CDR3 is TGTGCCAGCAGTTCCTACCCGGCTAAGCCCCAGCATTTT.

The gene calls are TRBV4-3 and TRBJ2-7; D remains ambiguous. Germline-derived CDR1 and CDR2 are LGHNA and YSLEER. The CDR3 covers 11 residues. The V end was cut by 1 base, the J end by 6 bases, with 4 bases between. CDR3 amino acids: CASSQASEQYF. CDR3 nucleotides: TGCGCCAGCAGCCAAGCATCCGAGCAGTACTTC.

This chain uses TRBV6-6 with TRBJ1-1; D call uncertain. The CDR3 consists of 16 residues. The germline CDR1 and CDR2 sequences are MNHNY and SVGAGI (reference sequence). V was cut by 5 bases and J by 6 bases, with 22 bases left in between. In nucleotides, the CDR3 is TGTGCCAGCAGTAACGACCTTGTCCGGGTCCCCTCTGAAGCTTTCTTT. It specifies CASSNDLVRVPSEAFF.

The V and J genes are TRBV7-9 and TRBJ2-3; D possibly corresponds to TRBD2 (7 bases). The V end was cut by 1 base, the J end by 6 bases, with 17 bases between. CDR3 length: 16 amino acids. Germline values: CDR1 SEHNR, CDR2 FQNEAQ (reference sequence). The CDR3 DNA reads TGTGCCAGCAGCTTAGTACAGGGAGGGCCGGGTGATACGCAGTATTTT. Encoded protein: CASSLVQGGPGDTQYF.

CDR3 nucleotides: TGTGCCAGCAGTGAAGCTGGGGTTAGCTCCTATAATTCACCCCTCCACTTT. Its protein product is CASSEAGVSSYNSPLHF. This rearrangement joins TRBV6-1 to TRBJ1-6; D gene uncertain. This CDR3 is built from 17 residues. Trimming left V 0 bases short and J 0 bases short, with 9 bases between. CDR1 MNHNS and CDR2 SASEGT come from the germline V gene.

Turning to this clone: One end of the junction varies from germline; a read error may be responsible. This rearrangement joins TRBV4-1 to TRBJ2-5; 10 nucleotides agree with TRBD2. Germline lookup yields CDR1 MGHRA and CDR2 YSYEKL. The CDR3 runs 18 residues. CDR3 in amino acids: CANSQVIPGLALKETQYF. The CDR3, as DNA: TGCGCCAACAGCCAAGTTATCCCGGGACTAGCGCTGAAAGAGACCCAGTACTTC.

This clone has only a few counts. The conserved phenylalanine or tryptophan normally closing the CDR3 is absent here, so this likely arose from a read error. The DNA is left out, because the CDR3 cannot be placed on it with certainty; the CDR3 is given as TCRdb lists it. The chain uses TRBV27 and TRBJ1-2; the D call in the table, TRBD1, was not verified against the DNA. Germline V CDR1 and CDR2: MNHEY, SMNVEV (reference sequence). The CDR3 spans 11 amino acids, including both terminal residues. The CDR3 loop reads CASTDKLPPSG.